This entry concerns a single TCR beta chain. This CDR3 spans 15 amino acids. In germline, CDR1 is SNHLY, CDR2 FYNNEI. J lost 1 base, V lost 5 bases, and 4 bases had no gene match. In the original processing: Estimation of nucleated cell counts was performed using reference gene primer amplification. Produced via immunoSEQ multiplex PCR; TCRdb's table is partial and in-frame only. V and J calls and clone size follow that table, whereas D and trimming were derived from the DNA. This table holds around 220,000 clones, around 82% found once. The sample belongs to a study of blood T cell repertoires in COVID-19. For the study at large: COVID-19 samples, acute and convalescent, were from the United States, Italy and Spain. PBMCs, B-cell-depleted T cells, or T cells provided the cDNA or gDNA that made up the material.

This sequence joins TRBV2 and TRBJ2-1, with TRBD2 matching over 8 bases. The sequencing input was peripheral blood. This receptor was obtained from a woman older than 75 with active or convalescent COVID-19. The CDR3 region is CASSSGGSSYNEQFF. DNA of the CDR3: TGTGCCAGCAGTAGCGGGGGTAGTTCCTACAATGAGCAGTTCTTC.